The 29 T cell receptor beta chains given below trace back to one sample, sequenced in a study of T cells after yellow fever vaccination (dated by TCRdb to between 2018 and 2021). Preparation of the library involved 5' RACE. For sequencing, an Illumina HiSeq 2500 was employed. TCRdb ran its own pipeline on the public reads, namely fastp trimming at Q25 and MiXCR clone calling, and kept in-frame beta chains. Entries are consolidated by CDR3 protein sequence, retaining the most common genes and DNA. The sample table holds 110,000 or so distinct CDR3 sequences, of which more than 5.5% were seen once. Over 2.5% of the sample comes from the top ten. The treatment or condition label here, explained by the study, means: live attenuated yellow fever vaccine strain. The starting material was CD4+ T cells sorted from PBMCs, obtained around 45 days after the first yellow fever vaccination. Receptors originate from a man younger than 30 who received the YFV17D yellow fever vaccine.

In its sample, this clonotype was seen many times. This chain links TRBV20-1 with TRBJ1-2; no reliable D call. The CDR3 loop spans 14 amino acids. Germline assignment: CDR1 DFQATT and CDR2 SNEGSKA (reference sequence). Trimming left V 0 bases short and J 5 bases short, with 13 bases between. This chain's CDR3 is CSAREPQEVYGYTF. The CDR3 DNA reads as TGCAGTGCTAGAGAACCCCAGGAGGTGTATGGCTACACCTTC.

This clonotype was observed at least ten times. V usage is TRBV3-1 and J usage is TRBJ2-1, with TRBD2 as a possible D gene (6 bases). In germline, CDR1 is LGHDT, CDR2 YNNKEL (reference sequence). This CDR3 contains 15 residues. V was cut by 4 bases and J by 0 bases, with 10 bases left in between. CDR3 amino acids: CASSRDSSSYNEQFF. The DNA of the CDR3 is TGTGCCAGCAGCCGGGACTCCAGCTCCTACAATGAGCAGTTCTTC.

There are a few counts of this clonotype. This sequence joins TRBV5-1 and TRBJ1-1; unclear D gene. The germline V gene encodes CDR1 SGHRS and CDR2 YFSETQ. This CDR3 spans 13 amino acids. V was trimmed by 6 bases and J by 5 bases, leaving 14 bases between them. The CDR3 sequence: CASTDSPGTEAFF. The CDR3 region has the DNA TGCGCCAGCACAGACTCACCGGGAACTGAAGCTTTCTTT.

There are a few counts of this clonotype. This chain joins TRBV5-1 and TRBJ2-7; 9 bases are a match to TRBD1. V dropped 4 bases and J dropped 3; count of bases not matched to a gene: 8. Germline CDR1 reads SGHRS; CDR2 reads YFSETQ. CDR3 length equals 15 residues. The chain's CDR3 is CASSRSDRGYYEQYF. The CDR3, as DNA: TGCGCCAGCAGCAGGTCGGACAGGGGCTACTACGAGCAGTACTTC.

This clonotype was seen ten or more times. The rearrangement joins TRBV12-3 or TRBV12-4 to TRBJ1-5; 9 bases agree with TRBD1. The V and J ends lost 3 bases and 6 bases, in that order; junction bases with no gene match: 6. CDR3 length: 15 residues. The CDR3 nucleotides are TGTGCCAGCAGTTTCAGACAGGGGGACGGTCAGCCCCAGCATTTT. The encoded protein is CASSFRQGDGQPQHF.

This clonotype was counted only a few times. This chain connects TRBV14 to TRBJ2-6; D is ambiguous. This CDR3 comprises 15 residues. The V and J ends lost 8 bases and 1 base respectively, with 12 bases between them. Germline values: CDR1 SGHDN, CDR2 FVKESK. The CDR3 spells CASHSYRSGANVLTF. The DNA for the CDR3 is TGTGCCAGCCACAGCTACCGATCTGGGGCCAACGTCCTGACTTTC.

This clonotype was found many times. The chain joins TRBV4-1 to TRBJ2-7, with a weak D call TRBD1 (5 bases). Germline V CDR1 and CDR2: MGHRA, YSYEKL. The V gene lost 0 bases and the J gene lost 3 bases, with 12 bases spanning the gap. The CDR3 runs to 15 residues. CDR3 sequence (DNA): TGCGCCAGCAGCCAAGATCCAGTGACAGTCTACGAGCAGTACGTC. This gives the protein CASSQDPVTVYEQYV.

In this sample, this clonotype turned up a few times. V and J are TRBV3-1 and TRBJ2-3; D perhaps matches TRBD1 (5 bases). Looked up from germline, CDR1 is LGHDT and CDR2 is YNNKEL (reference sequence). The V end lost 10 bases, the J end lost 1 base, and 21 bases lay between the germline ends. The CDR3 sequence is 16 residues long. CDR3 nucleotide sequence: TGTGCCACCTCCCCCCCCCCTACCAGGGGCACAGATACGCAGTATTTT. The encoded protein is CATSPPPTRGTDTQYF.

This clonotype was detected ten times or more. The CDR3 loop is CASRLTGGADTQYF. The CDR3 nucleotides are TGCGCCAGCAGATTGACAGGGGGAGCGGATACGCAGTATTTT. The chain couples TRBV5-1 to TRBJ2-3, with 9 bases fitting TRBD1. The CDR3 is 14 amino acids. The trim removed 5 bases at V and 6 bases at J, leaving 7 bases unmatched. Germline-derived CDR1 and CDR2 are SGHRS and YFSETQ.

This clonotype was found many times. This rearrangement joins TRBV28 to TRBJ2-7; D might be TRBD1 (6 bases). The germline V gene encodes CDR1 MDHEN and CDR2 SYDVKM. Trimming removed 3 bases from V and 0 bases from J, with 9 bases in between. The CDR3 runs to 14 residues. CDR3 region: CASSFTGTSYEQYV. The DNA for the CDR3 is TGTGCCAGCAGTTTCACAGGGACCTCCTACGAGCAGTACGTC.

Of note for this clonotype: A much larger clone sits a single nucleotide away, making a read error possible. V is TRBV4-2 and J is TRBJ2-5; D is unclear. The germline V gene encodes CDR1 LGHNA and CDR2 YNFKEQ. The CDR3 runs 18 residues. V was pared by 3 bases and J by 5 bases, with 25 bases between. CDR3: CASSQEPIGPAWQETQYF. CDR3 sequence (DNA): TGTGCCAGCAGCCAGGAACCCATTGGGCCAGCATGGCAGGAGACCCAGTACTTC.

On this clonotype itself: Since a much larger clone is just one base distant, this may be a read error. The CDR3 DNA follows: TGCAGTGCTAGAGGGGCTAGCTGGGTGGATACGCAGTATTTT. As protein: CSARGASWVDTQYF. This chain connects TRBV20-1 to TRBJ2-3; the D gene is possibly TRBD2 (5 bases). V lost 1 base to trimming and J lost 6 bases, with 14 bases between them. The length of the CDR3 is 14 residues. CDR1 DFQATT and CDR2 SNEGSKA come from the germline V gene (reference sequence).

This clonotype was counted many times. An end of the junction does not agree with germline; a read error may underlie this. This rearrangement joins TRBV6-5 to TRBJ1-1; D gene ambiguous. CDR1 MNHEY and CDR2 SVGAGI come from the germline V gene. This CDR3 is built from 13 residues. The CDR3 protein is CASSYFGSTEAFF. CDR3 bases: TGTGCCAGCAGCTACTTTGGGTCTACTGAAGCTTTCTTT.

V gene TRBV12-2 combines with J gene TRBJ2-7; the DNA was not used to check the table's D call, TRBD1. TRBV12-2 is listed as a pseudogene. The CDR3 loop spans 14 amino acids. CDR3 sequence: CASRLSGGCYEQYV. In DNA form, the CDR3 reads TGTGCAAGTCGCTTATCAGGGGGATGCTACGAGCAGTACGTC.

This clonotype was seen repeatedly, ten times or more. The J gene is TRBJ1-1, the V gene TRBV6-5, with 9 bases lining up with TRBD1. The J segment lost 5 bases and the V segment lost 4 bases, leaving 5 bases of the junction unmatched. The germline V gene encodes CDR1 MNHEY and CDR2 SVGAGI. CDR3 size: 14 residues. The CDR3 spells CASSWATGGTEAFF. The CDR3 coding sequence is TGTGCCAGCAGTTGGGCGACAGGGGGGACTGAAGCTTTCTTT.

The sample holds many counts of this clonotype. The V gene is TRBV5-4, the J gene TRBJ1-6; maybe TRBD1 (5 bases). The CDR3 totals 15 residues. The V end was cut by 0 bases, the J end by 5 bases, with 9 bases between. Germline V lookup: CDR1 SGHNT, CDR2 YYREEE (reference sequence). CDR3 loop: CASSLGTGHNSPLHF. Written as DNA, the CDR3 is TGTGCCAGCAGCTTGGGAACAGGTCATAATTCACCCCTCCACTTT.

Worth noting for this clonotype: A much larger clone differs by one base, so this may be a read error. The chain has TRBV4-2 and TRBJ2-1; possibly TRBD1 or TRBD2 for D (5 bases each). Germline V gene data show CDR1 as LGHNA and CDR2 as YNFKEQ. Trimming pared 0 bases from V and 8 bases from J, leaving 11 bases between. The CDR3 runs 14 residues. The DNA of the CDR3 is TGTGCCAGCAGCCAAGACGAGGGGTACGATGAGCAGTTCTTC. This translates into CASSQDEGYDEQFF.

This clonotype was counted at least ten times. The chain uses TRBV20-1 and TRBJ2-3, with 7 bases that match TRBD1. Per the germline V gene, CDR1 is DFQATT and CDR2 is SNEGSKA (reference sequence). The ends lost 6 bases at V and 8 bases at J; junction bases unmatched: 8. The CDR3 is made up of 12 amino acids. CDR3 amino acids: CSATTGEGTQYF. CDR3 nucleotide sequence: TGCAGTGCCACAACAGGGGAAGGTACGCAGTATTTT.

Ten or more counts support this clonotype. This chain joins TRBV19 and TRBJ1-1, with D hard to call. The CDR3 is made up of 15 amino acids. Germline V CDR1 and CDR2: LNHDA, SQIVND (reference sequence). The ends were cut back, 4 bases at V and 1 base at J, with 13 bases in the middle. The CDR3 DNA follows: TGTGCCAGTAGTAACCCCGCGACGGGGAACACTGAAGCTTTCTTT. Amino acids: CASSNPATGNTEAFF.

This clonotype was seen at least ten times. V and J are TRBV18 and TRBJ1-5; unclear D gene. There are 13 residues in the CDR3. CDR1 and CDR2 from the germline V gene are KGHSH and LQKENI. V was clipped by 3 bases and J by 5 bases, with 8 bases between them. This CDR3 is CASSPYKDQPQHF. In DNA form, the CDR3 reads TGTGCCAGCTCACCCTATAAAGATCAGCCCCAGCATTTT.

In this sample, this clonotype turned up many times. V is TRBV10-3 and J is TRBJ2-5, with D maybe TRBD2 (6 bases). V was shortened by 10 bases and J by 5 bases, with 8 bases between the two germline ends. CDR1 and CDR2 from the germline V gene are ENHRY and SYGVKD. The CDR3 runs to 10 residues. Written as DNA, the CDR3 is TGTGCCACCGCGGGGGAGACCCAGTACTTC. Translating gives CATAGETQYF.

This clonotype was observed at least ten times. The genes are TRBV4-3 and TRBJ2-7, with TRBD1 matching 7 bases. The CDR3 runs 15 residues. V was clipped by 0 bases and J by 4 bases; unmatched bases: 6. The germline V gene encodes CDR1 LGHNA and CDR2 YSLEER. CDR3 coding DNA: TGCGCCAGCAGCCAAGATAGACAGGGAGTTTACGAGCAGTACTTC. It translates to CASSQDRQGVYEQYF.

This clonotype has at least ten counts. The J gene is TRBJ1-1, the V gene TRBV5-1; D is uncertain. This CDR3 spans 15 amino acids. CDR1 and CDR2 (germline): SGHRS, YFSETQ. V lost 2 bases and J lost 1, with 12 bases in between. The CDR3 region is CASSFSASRNTEAFF. The CDR3 coding sequence is TGCGCCAGCAGCTTTTCAGCTTCCAGGAACACTGAAGCTTTCTTT.

This clonotype was recorded a few times. The genes are TRBV13 and TRBJ2-7; perhaps TRBD1 as D (6 bases). Germline CDR1 and CDR2: PRHDT and FYEKMQ (reference sequence). There are 19 residues in the CDR3. Deletions cut 1 base from V and 4 bases from J, with 26 bases between. The CDR3 is CASSLVARGTIGRRYEQYF. CDR3 sequence (DNA): TGTGCCAGCAGCTTAGTGGCCAGGGGAACTATCGGTCGTAGGTACGAGCAGTACTTC.

This clonotype has ten or more counts. The chain employs TRBV5-6 and TRBJ1-4; D possibly corresponds to TRBD1 (5 bases). CDR3 length: 16 amino acids. The germline CDR1 and CDR2 sequences are SGHDT and YYEEEE. The V end lost 3 bases, the J end lost 3 bases, and 15 bases lay between the germline ends. DNA of the CDR3: TGTGCCAGCAGCTATTCGGTAGGGGCACCTAATGAAAAACTGTTTTTT. It codes for CASSYSVGAPNEKLFF.

This clonotype was counted ten times or more. The rearrangement joins TRBV7-2 to TRBJ1-2; D is undetermined. This CDR3 spans 16 amino acids. The germline V and J ends were trimmed by 1 base and 8 bases, with 20 bases remaining between them. The V gene's germline CDR1 is SGHTA and CDR2 FQGNSA. The CDR3 DNA reads as TGTGCCAGCAGCTTAGGTCTCAGTCCGTCTTCATGGGGCTACACCTTC. It specifies CASSLGLSPSSWGYTF. The entire variable domain, with the rest obtained from reference TRBV7-2 and TRBJ1-2, is as follows: GAGVSQSPSNKVTEKGKDVELRCDPISGHTALYWYRQSLGQGLEFLIYFQGNSAPDKSGLPSDRFSAERTGGSVSTLTIQRTQQEDSAVYLCASSLGLSPSSWGYTFGSGTRLTVV.

By share, this clonotype ranks as medium-sized (0.01 to 0.1%). This rearrangement joins TRBV28 to TRBJ2-3, with D possibly matching TRBD1 (5 bases). The CDR3 totals 13 residues. V lost 6 bases and J lost 1, with 8 bases in between. Per germline, CDR1 MDHEN and CDR2 SYDVKM. CDR3 nucleotides: TGTGCCAGCAGCAGGGATGGCACAGATACGCAGTATTTT. Its translation is CASSRDGTDTQYF.

This clonotype was recorded at least ten times. CDR3 amino acids: CASSYSRDSGNTIYF. CDR3 nucleotide sequence: TGTGCCAGCAGTTATAGTAGGGACTCTGGAAACACCATATATTTT. V is TRBV6-5 and J is TRBJ1-3; the D is unclear. V lost 3 bases and J lost 0, with 9 bases in between. The CDR3 has 15 residues. The germline V gene has CDR1 MNHEY and CDR2 SVGAGI.

This clonotype was seen repeatedly, ten times or more. V is TRBV7-3 and J is TRBJ2-2; D is unresolved. The CDR3 totals 12 residues. Germline CDR1 SGHTA, CDR2 FQGTGA. Trimming pared 2 bases from V and 7 bases from J, leaving 5 bases between. This chain's CDR3 is CASSLQVGELFF. As DNA, the CDR3 is TGTGCCAGCAGCTTACAGGTCGGGGAGCTGTTTTTT.